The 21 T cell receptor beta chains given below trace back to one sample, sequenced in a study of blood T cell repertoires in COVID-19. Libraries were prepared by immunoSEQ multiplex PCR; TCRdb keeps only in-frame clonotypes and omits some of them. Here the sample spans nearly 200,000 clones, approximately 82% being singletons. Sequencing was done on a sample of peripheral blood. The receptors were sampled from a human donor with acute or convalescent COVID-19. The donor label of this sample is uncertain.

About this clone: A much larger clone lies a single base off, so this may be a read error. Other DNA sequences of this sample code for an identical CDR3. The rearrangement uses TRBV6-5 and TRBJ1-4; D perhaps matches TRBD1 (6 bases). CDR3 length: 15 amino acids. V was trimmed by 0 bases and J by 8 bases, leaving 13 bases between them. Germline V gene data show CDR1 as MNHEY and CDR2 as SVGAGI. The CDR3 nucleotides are TGTGCCAGCAGTTACTCGAGGCAGGGGCAGGAAAAACTGTTTTTT. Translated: CASSYSRQGQEKLFF.

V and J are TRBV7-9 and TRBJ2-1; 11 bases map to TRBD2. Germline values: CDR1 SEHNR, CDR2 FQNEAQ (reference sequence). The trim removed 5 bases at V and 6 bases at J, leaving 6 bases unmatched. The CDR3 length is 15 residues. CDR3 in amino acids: CASSPTSGSVNEQFF. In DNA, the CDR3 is TGTGCCAGCAGCCCAACTAGCGGGAGCGTCAATGAGCAGTTCTTC.

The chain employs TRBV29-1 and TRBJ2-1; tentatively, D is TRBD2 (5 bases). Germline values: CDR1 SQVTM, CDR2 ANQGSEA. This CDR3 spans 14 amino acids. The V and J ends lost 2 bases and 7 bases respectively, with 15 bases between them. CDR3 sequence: CSVEPPTRFNEQFF. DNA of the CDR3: TGCAGCGTTGAACCTCCCACTAGATTTAATGAGCAGTTCTTC.

CDR3 bases: TGTGCCAGCAGCTACCAGGGAGGGTCTGGAAACACCATATATTTT. Its translation is CASSYQGGSGNTIYF. The V call is TRBV5-8, the J call TRBJ1-3, with D maybe TRBD1 (5 bases). Germline CDR1 is SGHTS and CDR2 is YDEGEE. This CDR3 contains 15 residues. The ends were cut back, 3 bases at V and 1 base at J, with 11 bases in the middle.

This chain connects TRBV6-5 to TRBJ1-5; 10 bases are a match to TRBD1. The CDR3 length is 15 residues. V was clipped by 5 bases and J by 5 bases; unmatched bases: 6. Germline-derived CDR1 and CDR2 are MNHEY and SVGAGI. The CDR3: CASSPGTGVYQPQHF. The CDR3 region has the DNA TGTGCCAGCAGTCCCGGGACAGGGGTTTATCAGCCCCAGCATTTT.

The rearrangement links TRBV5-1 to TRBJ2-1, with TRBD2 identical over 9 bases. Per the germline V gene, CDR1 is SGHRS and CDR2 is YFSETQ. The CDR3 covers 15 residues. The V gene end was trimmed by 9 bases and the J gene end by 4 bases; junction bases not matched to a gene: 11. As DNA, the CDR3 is TGCGCCATCTACCCCACAGCGGGAGGTTACAATGAGCAGTTCTTC. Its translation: CAIYPTAGGYNEQFF.

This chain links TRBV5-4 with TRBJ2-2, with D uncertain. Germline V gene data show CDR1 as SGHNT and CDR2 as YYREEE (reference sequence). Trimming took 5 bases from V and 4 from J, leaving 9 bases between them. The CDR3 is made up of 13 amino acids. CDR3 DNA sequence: TGTGCCAGCAGAGTGGCCAGCACCGGGGAGCTGTTTTTT. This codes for CASRVASTGELFF.

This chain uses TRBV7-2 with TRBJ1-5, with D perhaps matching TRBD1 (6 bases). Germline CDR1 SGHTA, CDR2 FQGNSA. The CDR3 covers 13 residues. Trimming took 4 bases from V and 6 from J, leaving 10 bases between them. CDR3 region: CASSSDRSQPQHF. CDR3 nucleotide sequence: TGTGCCAGCAGCTCCGACAGGAGTCAGCCCCAGCATTTT.

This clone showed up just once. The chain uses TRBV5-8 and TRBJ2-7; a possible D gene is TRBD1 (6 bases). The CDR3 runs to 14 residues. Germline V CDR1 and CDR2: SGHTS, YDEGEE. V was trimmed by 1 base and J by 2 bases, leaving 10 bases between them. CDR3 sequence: CASSLWGQAYEQYF. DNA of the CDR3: TGTGCCAGCAGCTTGTGGGGGCAGGCCTACGAGCAGTACTTC.

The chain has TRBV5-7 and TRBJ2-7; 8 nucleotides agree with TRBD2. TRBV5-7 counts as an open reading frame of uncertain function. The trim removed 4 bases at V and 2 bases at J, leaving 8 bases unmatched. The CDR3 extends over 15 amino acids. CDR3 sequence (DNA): TGTGCCAGCAGCGTCACAGCGCGGGGGGCCTACGAGCAGTACTTC. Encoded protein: CASSVTARGAYEQYF.

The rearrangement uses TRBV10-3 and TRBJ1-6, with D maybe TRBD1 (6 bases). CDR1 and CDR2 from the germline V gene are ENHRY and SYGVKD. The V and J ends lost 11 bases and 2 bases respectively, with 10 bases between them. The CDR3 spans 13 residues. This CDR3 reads CALGAAYNSPLHF. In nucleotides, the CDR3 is TGTGCCCTGGGGGCGGCCTATAATTCACCCCTCCACTTT.

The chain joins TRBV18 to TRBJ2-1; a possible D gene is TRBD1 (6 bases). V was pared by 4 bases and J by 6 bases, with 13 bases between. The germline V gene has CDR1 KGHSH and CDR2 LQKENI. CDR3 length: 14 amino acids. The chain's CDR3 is CASSQTDSGNEQFF. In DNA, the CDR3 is TGTGCCAGCTCACAAACGGACAGCGGCAATGAGCAGTTCTTC.

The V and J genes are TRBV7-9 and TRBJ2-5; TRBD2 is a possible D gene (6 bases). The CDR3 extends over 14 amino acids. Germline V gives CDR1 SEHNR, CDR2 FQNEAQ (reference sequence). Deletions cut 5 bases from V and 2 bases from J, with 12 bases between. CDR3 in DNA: TGTGCCAGCAGCACCTGGACTATTCAAGAGACCCAGTACTTC. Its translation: CASSTWTIQETQYF. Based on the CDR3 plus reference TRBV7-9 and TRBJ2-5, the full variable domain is DTGVSQNPRHKITKRGQNVTFRCDPISEHNRLYWYRQTLGQGPEFLTYFQNEAQLEKSRLLSDRFSAERPKGSFSTLEIQRTEQGDSAMYLCASSTWTIQETQYFGPGTRLLVL.

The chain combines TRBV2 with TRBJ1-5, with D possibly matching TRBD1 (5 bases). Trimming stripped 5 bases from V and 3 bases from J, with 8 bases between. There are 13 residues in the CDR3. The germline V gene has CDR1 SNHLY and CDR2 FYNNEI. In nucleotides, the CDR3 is TGTGCCAGCAGTCGACAGTACAATCAGCCCCAGCATTTT. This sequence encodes CASSRQYNQPQHF.

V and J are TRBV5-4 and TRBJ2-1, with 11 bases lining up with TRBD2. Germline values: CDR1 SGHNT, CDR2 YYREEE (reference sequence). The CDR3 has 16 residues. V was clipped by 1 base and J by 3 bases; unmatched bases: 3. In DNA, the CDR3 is TGTGCCAGCAGCTTGAAGGGACTAGCGGACTACAATGAGCAGTTCTTC. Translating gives CASSLKGLADYNEQFF.

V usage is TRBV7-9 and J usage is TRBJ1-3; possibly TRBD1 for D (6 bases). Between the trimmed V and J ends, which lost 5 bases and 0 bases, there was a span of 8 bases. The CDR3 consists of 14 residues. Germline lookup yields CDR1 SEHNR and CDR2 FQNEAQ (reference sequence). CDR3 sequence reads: CASSRTVSGNTIYF. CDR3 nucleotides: TGTGCCAGCAGCCGGACAGTCTCTGGAAACACCATATATTTT.

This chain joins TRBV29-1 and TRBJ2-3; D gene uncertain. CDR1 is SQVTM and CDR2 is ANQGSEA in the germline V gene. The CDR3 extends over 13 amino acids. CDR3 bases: TGCGTCCCGGCTGAGGCCTACACAGATACGCAGTATTTT. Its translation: CVPAEAYTDTQYF.

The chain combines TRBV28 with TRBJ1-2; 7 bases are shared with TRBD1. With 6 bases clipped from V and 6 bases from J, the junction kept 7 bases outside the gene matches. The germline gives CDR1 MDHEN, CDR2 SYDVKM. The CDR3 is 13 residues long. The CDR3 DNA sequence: TGTGCCAGCAGCTTAAAACAGGGGCATGGCTACACCTTC. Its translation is CASSLKQGHGYTF.

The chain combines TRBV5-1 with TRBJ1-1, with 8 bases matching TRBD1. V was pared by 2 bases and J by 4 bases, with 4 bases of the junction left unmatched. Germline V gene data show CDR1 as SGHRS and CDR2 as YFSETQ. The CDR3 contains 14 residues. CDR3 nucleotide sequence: TGCGCCAGCAGCTTCAATACAGGGGGCACTGAAGCTTTCTTT. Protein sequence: CASSFNTGGTEAFF.

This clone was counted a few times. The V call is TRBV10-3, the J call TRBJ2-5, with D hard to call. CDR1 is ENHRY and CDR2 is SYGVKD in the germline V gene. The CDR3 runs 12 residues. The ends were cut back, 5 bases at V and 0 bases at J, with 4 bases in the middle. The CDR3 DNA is TGTGCCATCAGTCGGGACCAAGAGACCCAGTACTTC. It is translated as CAISRDQETQYF.

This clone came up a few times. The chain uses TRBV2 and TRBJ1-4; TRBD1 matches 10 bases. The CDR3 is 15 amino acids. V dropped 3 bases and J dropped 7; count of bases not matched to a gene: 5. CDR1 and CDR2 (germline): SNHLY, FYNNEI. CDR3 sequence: CASSERQGASEKLFF. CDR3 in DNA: TGTGCCAGCAGTGAGCGACAGGGGGCTTCTGAAAAACTGTTTTTT.